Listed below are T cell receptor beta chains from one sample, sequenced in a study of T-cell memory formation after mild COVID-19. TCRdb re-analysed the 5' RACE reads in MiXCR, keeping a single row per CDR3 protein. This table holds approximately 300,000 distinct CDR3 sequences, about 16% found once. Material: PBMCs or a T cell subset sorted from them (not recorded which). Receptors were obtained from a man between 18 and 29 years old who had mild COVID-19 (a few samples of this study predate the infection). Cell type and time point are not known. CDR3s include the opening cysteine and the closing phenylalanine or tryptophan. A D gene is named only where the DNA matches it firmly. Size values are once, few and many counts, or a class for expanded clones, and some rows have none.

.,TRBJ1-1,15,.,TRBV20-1,CSARDLNAGNTEAFF,TGCAGTGCTAGAGATCTGAATGCGGGGAACACTGAAGCTTTCTTT
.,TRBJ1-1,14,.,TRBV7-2,CASSRKASTGEAFF,TGTGCCAGCAGCCGAAAGGCATCGACAGGCGAAGCTTTCTTT
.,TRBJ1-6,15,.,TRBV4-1,CASSHADWNNSPLHF,TGCGCCAGCAGCCATGCCGACTGGAATAATTCACCCCTCCACTTT
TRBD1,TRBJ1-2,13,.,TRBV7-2,CDSSSGQGYGYTF,TGTGACAGCAGCTCGGGACAGGGTTATGGCTACACCTTC
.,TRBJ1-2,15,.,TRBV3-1,CASSQEGERRYGYTF,TGTGCCAGCAGCCAAGAAGGGGAGAGACGCTATGGCTACACCTTC
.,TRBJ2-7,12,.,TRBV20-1,CSARDLSYEQYF,TGCAGTGCTAGAGATCTTTCCTACGAGCAGTACTTC
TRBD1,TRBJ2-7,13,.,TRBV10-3,CAISERGQDEQYF,TGTGCCATCAGTGAGAGGGGGCAGGACGAGCAGTACTTC
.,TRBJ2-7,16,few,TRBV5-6,CASSPGVQVLTYEQYF,TGTGCCAGCAGCCCGGGGGTACAGGTGCTCACCTACGAGCAGTACTTC
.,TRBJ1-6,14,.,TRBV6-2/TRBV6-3,CASSPTAENSPLHF,TGTGCCAGCAGCCCGACGGCAGAGAATTCACCCCTCCACTTT
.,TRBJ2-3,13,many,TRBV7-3,CASSFDQADTQYF,TGTGCCAGCAGCTTCGACCAGGCCGATACGCAGTATTTT
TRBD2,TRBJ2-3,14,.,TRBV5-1,CASSMGAGPDTQYF,TGCGCCAGCAGCATGGGAGCGGGGCCAGATACGCAGTATTTT
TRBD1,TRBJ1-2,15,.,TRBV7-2,CASSLDFDRGYGYTF,TGTGCCAGCAGCTTAGACTTCGACAGGGGCTATGGCTACACCTTC
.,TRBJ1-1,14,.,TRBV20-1,CSALSRLWGTEAFF,TGCAGTGCCCTGTCCCGTCTGTGGGGCACTGAAGCTTTCTTT
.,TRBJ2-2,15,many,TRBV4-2,CASSQDYVFDGELFF,TGTGCCAGCAGCCAAGATTATGTTTTCGACGGGGAGCTGTTTTTT
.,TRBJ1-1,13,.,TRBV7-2,CASSSINSDEAFF,TGTGCCAGCAGCTCCATAAACAGTGATGAAGCTTTCTTT
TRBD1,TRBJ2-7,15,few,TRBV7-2,CASSLGGQGYYEQYF,TGTGCCAGCAGCTTGGGGGGACAGGGCTACTACGAGCAGTACTTC
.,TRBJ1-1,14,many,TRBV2,CASSDRGVGTEAFF,TGTGCCAGCAGTGACAGAGGGGTGGGCACTGAAGCTTTCTTT
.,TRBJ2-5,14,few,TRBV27,CASSSPALGETQYF,TGTGCCAGCAGCTCTCCCGCCCTGGGAGAGACCCAGTACTTC
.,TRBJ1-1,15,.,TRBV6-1,CASPNRPDTHTEAFF,TGTGCCAGCCCAAACCGGCCAGACACTCACACTGAAGCTTTCTTT
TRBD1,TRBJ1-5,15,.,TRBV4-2,CASSLQGASNQPQHF,TGTGCCAGCAGTCTCCAGGGGGCAAGCAATCAGCCCCAGCATTTT
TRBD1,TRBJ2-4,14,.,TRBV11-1,CASGSGTGGSIQYF,TGTGCCAGCGGATCCGGGACAGGGGGATCCATTCAGTACTTC
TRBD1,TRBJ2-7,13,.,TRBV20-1,CSALRDRVEEQYF,TGCAGTGCTCTCCGGGACAGGGTCGAGGAGCAGTACTTC
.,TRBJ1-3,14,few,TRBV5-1,CASSVQGSGNTIYF,TGCGCCAGCAGCGTACAGGGATCGGGAAACACCATATATTTT
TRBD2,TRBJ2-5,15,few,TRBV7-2,CASSQPPGLYETQYF,TGTGCCAGCAGCCAACCCCCGGGACTATACGAGACCCAGTACTTC
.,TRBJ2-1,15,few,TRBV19,CASSIVGEFRSEQFF,TGTGCCAGTAGTATAGTGGGGGAGTTTCGTAGTGAGCAGTTCTTC
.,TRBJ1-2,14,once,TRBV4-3,CASSQDSGEFGYTF,TGCGCCAGCAGCCAGGACAGTGGAGAGTTTGGCTACACCTTC
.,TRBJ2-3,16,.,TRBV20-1,CSAARPNRERTDTQYF,TGCAGTGCTGCCCGTCCGAACAGGGAACGCACAGATACGCAGTATTTT
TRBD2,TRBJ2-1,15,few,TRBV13,CASLEVAGGFNEQFF,TGTGCCAGCCTTGAGGTAGCGGGGGGCTTCAATGAGCAGTTCTTC
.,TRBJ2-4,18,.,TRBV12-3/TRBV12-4,CASSLRGLLATAKNIQYF,TGTGCCAGCAGTTTGAGGGGGCTGCTAGCGACAGCCAAAAACATTCAGTACTTC
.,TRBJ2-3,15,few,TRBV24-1,CATSGPHESTDTQYF,TGTGCCACCAGTGGTCCACACGAGAGCACAGATACGCAGTATTTT
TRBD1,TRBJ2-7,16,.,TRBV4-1,CASSLSPSDRAFEQYF,TGCGCCAGCAGCCTATCCCCTTCGGACAGGGCATTCGAGCAGTACTTC
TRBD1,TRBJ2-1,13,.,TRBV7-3,CASSSKTGWEQFF,TGTGCCAGCAGCTCCAAGACAGGGTGGGAGCAGTTCTTC
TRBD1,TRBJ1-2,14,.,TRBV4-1,CASSQDFAGGGYTF,TGCGCCAGCAGCCAAGATTTCGCAGGGGGAGGCTACACCTTC
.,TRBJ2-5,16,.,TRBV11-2,CASSRGVRPSTETQYF,TGTGCCAGCAGCCGAGGCGTCCGACCGTCGACGGAGACCCAGTACTTC
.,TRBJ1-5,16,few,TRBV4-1,CASSQEWASHQQPQHF,TGCGCCAGCAGCCAAGAATGGGCCAGCCATCAGCAGCCCCAGCATTTT
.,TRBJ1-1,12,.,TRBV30,CAWSVRVPEAFF,TGTGCCTGGAGTGTACGCGTGCCTGAAGCTTTCTTT
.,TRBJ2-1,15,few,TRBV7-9,CASSLGPYSYNEQFF,TGTGCCAGCAGCTTAGGACCATATTCCTACAATGAGCAGTTCTTC
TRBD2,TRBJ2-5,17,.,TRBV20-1,CSAFRTSGGAAGETQYF,TGCAGCGCCTTCCGGACTAGCGGGGGGGCCGCTGGGGAGACCCAGTACTTC
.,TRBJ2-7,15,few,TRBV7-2,CASSLAPPNSYEQYF,TGTGCCAGCAGCTTAGCCCCACCGAACTCCTACGAGCAGTACTTC
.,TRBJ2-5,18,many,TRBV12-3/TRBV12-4,CASSVSVVPRAIQETQYF,TGTGCCAGCTCAGTTTCGGTAGTTCCGAGAGCTATACAAGAGACCCAGTACTTC
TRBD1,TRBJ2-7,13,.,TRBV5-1,CASSEQGVAEQYF,TGCGCCAGCAGCGAACAGGGGGTCGCCGAGCAGTACTTC
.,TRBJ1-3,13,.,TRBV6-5,CASSYNSGNTIYF,TGTGCCAGCAGTTACAACTCTGGAAACACCATATATTTT
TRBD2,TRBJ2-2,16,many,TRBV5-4,CASRSGLELWTGELFF,TGTGCCAGCAGATCCGGACTAGAGCTGTGGACCGGGGAGCTGTTTTTT
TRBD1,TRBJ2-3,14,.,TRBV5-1,CASSLVGQRDTQYF,TGCGCCAGCAGCTTGGTGGGACAGAGGGATACGCAGTATTTT
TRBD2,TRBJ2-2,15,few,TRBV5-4,CATSGAGGRTGELFF,TGTGCCACCTCGGGGGCGGGGGGCAGGACCGGGGAGCTGTTTTTT
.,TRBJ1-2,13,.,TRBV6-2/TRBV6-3,CASSYWGNYGYTF,TGTGCCAGCAGTTACTGGGGGAACTATGGCTACACCTTC
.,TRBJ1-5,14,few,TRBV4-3,CASSQDSRNQPQHF,TGCGCCAGCAGCCAGGACAGTCGCAATCAGCCCCAGCATTTT
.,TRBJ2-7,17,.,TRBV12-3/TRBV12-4,CASSLQSEGLNSYEQYF,TGTGCCAGCAGTTTACAGAGCGAGGGGTTAAACTCCTACGAGCAGTACTTC
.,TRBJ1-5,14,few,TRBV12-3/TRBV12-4,CASSLRGNGQPQHF,TGTGCCAGCAGTTTGCGGGGAAACGGGCAGCCCCAGCATTTT
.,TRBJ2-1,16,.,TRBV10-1,CASSESSRGTGNEQFF,TGCGCCAGCAGTGAGTCTTCCCGGGGGACCGGCAATGAGCAGTTCTTC
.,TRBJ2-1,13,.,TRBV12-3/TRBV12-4,CASRGYSYNEQFF,TGTGCCAGCAGGGGTTATTCCTACAATGAGCAGTTCTTC
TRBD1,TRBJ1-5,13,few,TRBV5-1,CASIRDRDRPQHF,TGCGCCAGCATCCGGGACAGGGACCGGCCCCAGCATTTT
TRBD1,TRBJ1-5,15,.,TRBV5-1,CASKRDSNSNQPQHF,TGCGCCAGCAAGAGGGACAGTAATAGCAATCAGCCCCAGCATTTT
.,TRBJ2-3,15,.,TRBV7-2,CASSSISLSTDTQYF,TGTGCCAGCAGTAGTATCAGTTTGAGCACAGATACGCAGTATTTT
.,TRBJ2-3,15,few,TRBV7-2,CASSPSGYGTDTQYF,TGTGCCAGCAGCCCAAGCGGGTATGGCACAGATACGCAGTATTTT
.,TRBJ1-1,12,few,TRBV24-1,CATSDPDGEAFF,TGTGCCACCAGTGATCCGGACGGTGAAGCTTTCTTT